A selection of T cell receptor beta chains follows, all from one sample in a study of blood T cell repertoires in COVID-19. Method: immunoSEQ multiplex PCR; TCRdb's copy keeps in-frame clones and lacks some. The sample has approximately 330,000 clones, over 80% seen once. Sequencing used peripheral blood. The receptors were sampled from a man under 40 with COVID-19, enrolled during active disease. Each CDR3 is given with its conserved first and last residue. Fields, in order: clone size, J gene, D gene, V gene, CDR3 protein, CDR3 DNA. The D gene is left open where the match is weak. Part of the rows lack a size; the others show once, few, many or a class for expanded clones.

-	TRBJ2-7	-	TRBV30	CAWSGLPMFGEQYF	TGTGCCTGGAGTGGACTGCCAATGTTTGGCGAGCAGTACTTC
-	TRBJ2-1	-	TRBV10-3	CAISESSRRATYNEQFF	TGTGCCATCAGTGAGTCGAGTCGGCGGGCCACCTACAATGAGCAGTTCTTC
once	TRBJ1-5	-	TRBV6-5	CAGRRRGGHQPQHF	TGTGCCGGCAGACGGCGGGGGGGGCATCAGCCCCAGCATTTT
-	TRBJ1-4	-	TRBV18	CASASDFSVGEKLFF	TGTGCCAGCGCGTCGGACTTCTCGGTTGGTGAAAAACTGTTTTTT
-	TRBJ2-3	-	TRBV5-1	CASSLEGVVTDTQYF	TGCGCCAGCAGTCTAGAGGGGGTTGTCACAGATACGCAGTATTTT
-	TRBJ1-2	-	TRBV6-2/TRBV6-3	CASSYAGPEYGYTF	TGTGCCAGCAGTTACGCGGGACCGGAGTATGGCTACACCTTC
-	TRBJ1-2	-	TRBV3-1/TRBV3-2	CASSQNGPYGYTF	TGTGCCAGCAGCCAAAATGGGCCTTATGGCTACACCTTC
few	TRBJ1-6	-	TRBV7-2	CASRATGLGDSPLHF	TGTGCCAGCAGGGCAACAGGGTTAGGCGATTCACCCCTCCACTTT
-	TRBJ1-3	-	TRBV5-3	CARSLEGTNGNTIYF	TGTGCCAGAAGCTTGGAGGGGACAAACGGAAACACCATATATTTT
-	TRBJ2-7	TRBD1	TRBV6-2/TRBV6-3	CASSYSLDRGRIGDSYEQYF	TGTGCCAGCAGTTATTCCCTAGACAGGGGGCGTATTGGCGACTCCTACGAGCAGTACTTC
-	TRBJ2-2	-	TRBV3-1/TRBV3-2	CASDLGGPANTGELFF	TGTGCCAGCGACCTCGGGGGGCCAGCGAACACCGGGGAGCTGTTTTTT
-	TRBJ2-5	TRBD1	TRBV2	CASYQQGFGTQYF	TGTGCCAGTTACCAACAGGGGTTTGGGACCCAGTACTTC
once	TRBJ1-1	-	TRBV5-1	CASSLETEVYTEAFF	TGCGCCAGCAGCTTGGAGACAGAGGTATACACTGAAGCTTTCTTT
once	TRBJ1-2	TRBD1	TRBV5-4	CASSLGGTVIYGYTF	TGTGCCAGCAGCTTGGGGGGGACAGTTATCTATGGCTACACCTTC
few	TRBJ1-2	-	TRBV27	CASSPPSANYGYTF	TGTGCCAGCAGTCCCCCCAGCGCTAACTATGGCTACACCTTC
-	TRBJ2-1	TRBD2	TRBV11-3	CASSWGLADYNEQFF	TGTGCCAGCAGCTGGGGACTAGCAGACTACAATGAGCAGTTCTTC
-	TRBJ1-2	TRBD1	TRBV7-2	CASSLAPTGTVSYGYTF	TGTGCCAGCAGCTTAGCCCCAACAGGGACAGTTTCCTATGGCTACACCTTC
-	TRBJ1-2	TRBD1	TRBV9	CASSSGTGGYGYTF	TGTGCCAGCAGCTCCGGGACAGGGGGCTATGGCTACACCTTC
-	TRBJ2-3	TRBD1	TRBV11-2	CASSRTGGDTDTQYF	TGTGCCAGCAGCCGGACAGGGGGAGACACAGATACGCAGTATTTT
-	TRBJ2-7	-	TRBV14	CASSPGVGRISYEQYF	TGTGCCAGCAGCCCCGGGGTCGGACGCATTTCCTACGAGCAGTACTTC
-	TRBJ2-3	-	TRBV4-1	CASSQDRTDPRASTDTQYF	TGCGCCAGCAGCCAAGACCGGACAGACCCTCGTGCTAGCACAGATACGCAGTATTTT
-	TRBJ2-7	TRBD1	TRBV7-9	CASRWDSLEQYF	TGTGCCAGCAGATGGGACAGTCTGGAGCAGTACTTC
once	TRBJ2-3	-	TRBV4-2	CASSQGSRSTDTQYF	TGTGCCAGCAGCCAAGGCTCGCGGAGCACAGATACGCAGTATTTT
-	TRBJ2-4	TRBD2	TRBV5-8	CASSARPGGPTAKNIQYF	TGTGCCAGCAGCGCAAGGCCGGGAGGGCCAACGGCCAAAAACATTCAGTACTTC
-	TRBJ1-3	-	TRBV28	CASIKGGSGNTIYF	TGTGCCAGCATCAAAGGCGGCTCTGGAAACACCATATATTTT
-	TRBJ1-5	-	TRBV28	CASSLVVQPQHF	TGTGCCAGCAGTTTAGTCGTTCAGCCCCAGCATTTT
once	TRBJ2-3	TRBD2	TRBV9	CASSVGFSGSTDTQYF	TGTGCCAGCAGCGTAGGGTTTAGCGGGAGTACAGATACGCAGTATTTT
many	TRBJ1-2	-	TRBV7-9	CASSPGWGLTYGYTF	TGTGCCAGCAGCCCCGGCTGGGGACTCACCTATGGCTACACCTTC
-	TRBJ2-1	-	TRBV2	CASSTDSNEQFF	TGTGCCAGCAGTACGGACAGCAATGAGCAGTTCTTC
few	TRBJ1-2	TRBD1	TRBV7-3	CASSPRQGARGGYTF	TGTGCCAGCAGCCCAAGACAGGGTGCCCGGGGTGGCTACACCTTC
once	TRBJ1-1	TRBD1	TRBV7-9	CASSSLDRLRTEAFF	TGTGCCAGCAGCTCCTTGGACAGGTTACGCACTGAAGCTTTCTTT
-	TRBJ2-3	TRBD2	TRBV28	CASSSYKTSGSPDTQYF	TGTGCCAGCAGTTCCTACAAGACTAGCGGGAGCCCAGATACGCAGTATTTT
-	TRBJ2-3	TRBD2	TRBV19	CASRLLAGGGDTQYF	TGTGCCAGTAGGTTACTAGCGGGGGGCGGTGATACGCAGTATTTT
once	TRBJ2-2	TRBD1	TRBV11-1	CASSSEGTGYTGELFF	TGTGCCAGCAGCTCAGAAGGGACAGGGTACACCGGGGAGCTGTTTTTT
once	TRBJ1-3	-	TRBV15	CATSRDGGGGNTIYF	TGTGCCACCAGCAGAGATGGGGGGGGAGGAAACACCATATATTTT
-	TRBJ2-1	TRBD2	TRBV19	CASSSSSGRYNEQFF	TGTGCCAGTAGTAGCTCTAGCGGGAGATACAATGAGCAGTTCTTC
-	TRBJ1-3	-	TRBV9	CASSSSIGGSGNTIYF	TGTGCCAGCAGCTCATCCATCGGTGGCTCTGGAAACACCATATATTTT
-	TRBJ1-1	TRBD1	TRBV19	CASSIPGQGATNTEAFF	TGTGCCAGTAGTATCCCGGGACAGGGGGCGACGAACACTGAAGCTTTCTTT
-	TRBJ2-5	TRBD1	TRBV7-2	CASSTVGTGVFQKTQYF	TGTGCCAGCAGCACTGTCGGGACAGGGGTGTTCCAGAAGACCCAGTACTTC
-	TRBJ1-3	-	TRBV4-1	CASSPHPGRAGNTIYF	TGCGCCAGCAGCCCCCACCCGGGGAGGGCTGGAAACACCATATATTTT
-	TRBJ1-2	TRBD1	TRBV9	CASSLGTAANYGYTF	TGTGCCAGCAGCCTCGGGACAGCCGCTAACTATGGCTACACCTTC
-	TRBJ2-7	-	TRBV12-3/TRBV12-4	CASSWRTGEQYF	TGTGCCAGCAGTTGGAGAACAGGGGAGCAGTACTTC
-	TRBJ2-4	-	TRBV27	CASSLILLGGKNIQYF	TGTGCCAGCAGTTTGATTCTACTCGGAGGCAAAAACATTCAGTACTTC
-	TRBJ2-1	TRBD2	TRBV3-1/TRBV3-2	CASSPLAGHYNEQFF	TGTGCCAGCAGCCCGCTAGCGGGGCACTACAATGAGCAGTTCTTC
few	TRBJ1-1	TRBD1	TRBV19	CASRTGTATEAFF	TGTGCCAGTAGAACCGGGACAGCCACTGAAGCTTTCTTT
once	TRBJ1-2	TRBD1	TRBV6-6	CASSSPGQKFYGYTF	TGTGCCAGCAGTTCCCCGGGACAGAAGTTCTATGGCTACACCTTC
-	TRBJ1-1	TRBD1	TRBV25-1	CASSPRDRVSTEAFF	TGTGCCAGCAGTCCCCGGGACAGGGTAAGCACTGAAGCTTTCTTT
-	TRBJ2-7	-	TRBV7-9	CASSRTQEGDYEQYF	TGTGCCAGCAGCCGAACTCAGGAAGGGGACTACGAGCAGTACTTC
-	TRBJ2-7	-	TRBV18	CASSLSDEQYF	TGTGCCAGCTCACTCAGTGACGAGCAGTACTTC
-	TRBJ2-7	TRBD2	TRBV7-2	CASSHGLASGSAYEQYF	TGTGCCAGCAGCCACGGGCTTGCTAGCGGCTCGGCCTACGAGCAGTACTTC